What follows are 7 T cell receptor beta chains derived from one specimen sequenced in a study of T-cell reconstitution after alpha-beta-depleted transplantation in children. Using unique molecular identifiers, the investigators prepared the TCRbeta library. MiXCR was run by TCRdb on the PCR reads, yielding one entry per CDR3 protein. In the table there are roughly 200,000 distinct CDR3 sequences, 6% to 7% of which are singletons. The sample consisted of PBMCs from the stem cell graft donor, taken from the stem cell graft. These receptors were obtained from a human donor who donated a stem cell graft to a child with Wiskott-Aldrich syndrome.

This clonotype was seen at least ten times. This chain uses TRBV7-2 with TRBJ2-3; D gene ambiguous. The V end was cut by 2 bases, the J end by 4 bases, with 7 bases between. This CDR3 comprises 13 residues. Germline loops: CDR1 SGHTA, CDR2 FQGNSA. For the CDR3, the DNA is TGTGCCAGCAGCTTACTAGTATCAGATACGCAGTATTTT. Its translation: CASSLLVSDTQYF.

This clonotype was detected many times. The chain recombines TRBV3-1 with TRBJ2-3; 11 positions match TRBD2. Germline CDR1 reads LGHDT; CDR2 reads YNNKEL (reference sequence). The CDR3 is made up of 16 amino acids. Trimming took 5 bases from V and 2 from J; bases not matched to a gene: 6. CDR3 in DNA: TGTGCCAGCAGCTCCCTAGCGGGGGGACACACAGATACGCAGTATTTT. Encoded protein: CASSSLAGGHTDTQYF.

This clonotype was observed many times. This CDR3 reads CASSWTGSSEQYF. Here the CDR3 DNA reads TGTGCCAGCAGCTGGACCGGGAGTTCCGAGCAGTACTTC. The chain couples TRBV7-2 to TRBJ2-7; a possible D gene is TRBD2 (6 bases). Looked up from germline, CDR1 is SGHTA and CDR2 is FQGNSA. Trimming removed 4 bases at V and 6 bases at J, with 13 bases between. This CDR3 is 13 amino acids long.

Comment on this clonotype: A much larger clone lies one base from this, so it may be a read error. This chain joins TRBV7-2 and TRBJ2-6; the D is unclear. Trimming removed 5 bases at V and 2 bases at J, with 7 bases between. The CDR3 sequence is 14 residues long. CDR1 is SGHTA, CDR2 FQGNSA, per germline. The CDR3 protein is CASSLLAGANVLTF. The CDR3 DNA follows: TGTGCCAGCAGCCTTTTGGCTGGGGCCAACGTCCTGACTTTC. Full variable domain (missing parts from reference TRBV7-2 and TRBJ2-6): GAGVSQSPSNKVTEKGKDVELRCDPISGHTALYWYRQSLGQGLEFLIYFQGNSAPDKSGLPSDRFSAERTGGSVSTLTIQRTQQEDSAVYLCASSLLAGANVLTFGAGSRLTVL.

This clonotype was seen many times. The chain couples TRBV29-1 to TRBJ2-1, with no clear D. Trimming pared 2 bases from V and 8 bases from J, leaving 7 bases between. This CDR3 has 11 residues. CDR1 is SQVTM, CDR2 ANQGSEA, per germline. As DNA, the CDR3 is TGCAGCGTTGAAAGTAGATATGAGCAGTTCTTC. Its translation is CSVESRYEQFF.

The chain has TRBV4-2 and TRBJ2-7; no firm D call. The CDR3 is 13 amino acids. V was trimmed by 4 bases and J by 3 bases, leaving 10 bases between them. Germline V gene data show CDR1 as LGHNA and CDR2 as YNFKEQ. The CDR3 sequence: CASSPPPLYEQYF. Here the CDR3 DNA reads TGTGCCAGCAGCCCCCCGCCCCTCTACGAGCAGTACTTC.

The J gene is TRBJ2-1, the V gene TRBV24-1; tentatively, D is TRBD2 (5 bases). Trimming left V 9 bases short and J 6 bases short, with 14 bases between. The V gene's germline CDR1 is KGHDR and CDR2 SFDVKD. This CDR3 spans 13 amino acids. Here the CDR3 DNA reads TGTGCCACCCAGGCACGGGAACCCAATGAGCAGTTCTTC. Translated: CATQAREPNEQFF.